This T cell receptor (beta chain) originates from a study of blood T cell repertoires in COVID-19. On the study more broadly: Spain, Italy and the United States supplied samples that represented acute and convalescent COVID-19.

The repertoire was sequenced with immunoSEQ multiplex PCR; TCRdb's copy has only in-frame clones and lacks some. The repertoire holds just over 300,000 clones, with just over 85% as singletons. This CDR3 has 13 amino acids. Trimming shortened V by 4 bases and J by 1 base, and 7 bases separated the two germline ends. The germline CDR1 and CDR2 sequences are LNHDA and SQIVND (reference sequence). This chain links TRBV19 with TRBJ1-1; D gene uncertain. This TCR came from a man younger than 40 who had recovered from COVID-19. Sequencing input: PBMCs or T cells enriched from blood (not recorded which). The CDR3: CASSNLANTEAFF. The CDR3, as DNA: TGTGCCAGTAGTAATTTAGCGAACACTGAAGCTTTCTTT.